This is a list of T cell receptor beta chains from one sample in a study of CD8 T cells in ankylosing spondylitis. TCRdb redid the calling of the 5' RACE reads with MiXCR, one entry per CDR3 protein. The repertoire holds 240,000 or so distinct CDR3 sequences, about 11% seen once, with 5.5% to 8% in the top ten. The sample comprised blood, either unsorted or a sorted T cell fraction (not recorded which). The receptors originated from a male donor with ankylosing spondylitis or in good health (not recorded which). CDR3s include the opening cysteine and the closing phenylalanine or tryptophan. A D gene is named only where the DNA matches it firmly. Size is omitted from some rows. Given values are once, few, many or a class for expanded clones.

NA,TRBJ1-6,TRBD1,TRBV20-1,CSARDRGTGIYNSPLHF,TGCAGTGCTAGAGATCGGGGGACAGGAATCTATAATTCACCCCTCCACTTT
many,TRBJ2-7,NA,TRBV12-3/TRBV12-4,CASSPGWVEQYF,TGTGCCAGCAGTCCAGGATGGGTCGAGCAGTACTTC
NA,TRBJ1-5,TRBD1,TRBV28,CASSLRFRGQQPQHF,TGTGCCAGCAGTTTAAGGTTCAGGGGGCAGCAGCCCCAGCATTTT
many,TRBJ2-7,NA,TRBV20-1,CSARGGSGYEQYF,TGCAGTGCTAGAGGGGGTTCGGGCTACGAGCAGTACTTC
many,TRBJ2-7,NA,TRBV4-2,CASSQPPSERLYF,TGTGCCAGCAGCCAACCTCCATCGGAGCGCCTGTACTTC
few,TRBJ1-5,NA,TRBV19,CASSTEGVREPQHF,TGTGCCAGTAGTACGGAGGGGGTGCGGGAGCCCCAGCATTTT
NA,TRBJ2-1,NA,TRBV7-3,CASSLMGTEQFF,TGTGCCAGCAGCTTAATGGGGACAGAGCAGTTCTTC
NA,TRBJ2-6,NA,TRBV6-4,CASSLLTQNVLTF,TGTGCCAGCAGTTTGTTGACCCAGAACGTCCTGACTTTC
many,TRBJ1-1,NA,TRBV9,CASRGRGGMGTEAFF,TGTGCCAGCCGTGGACGGGGAGGGATGGGCACTGAAGCTTTCTTT
many,TRBJ1-3,NA,TRBV9,CASNTGLSGNTIYF,TGTGCCAGCAATACAGGCCTTTCTGGAAACACCATATATTTT
many,TRBJ1-1,NA,TRBV28,CASSFSRANTEAFF,TGTGCCAGCAGTTTTAGTAGGGCGAACACTGAAGCTTTCTTT
few,TRBJ2-1,TRBD2,TRBV28,CASSGGGTYYNEQFF,TGTGCCAGCAGTGGGGGGGGGACTTACTACAATGAGCAGTTCTTC
few,TRBJ2-1,NA,TRBV28,CASNGGKGINEQFF,TGTGCCAGCAATGGCGGGAAGGGTATCAATGAGCAGTTCTTC
many,TRBJ1-5,NA,TRBV5-1,CASSLWSNQPQHF,TGCGCCAGCAGCTTGTGGAGCAATCAGCCCCAGCATTTT
many,TRBJ2-5,TRBD2,TRBV20-1,CSARVAGGQETQYF,TGCAGTGCTAGAGTAGCGGGGGGGCAAGAGACCCAGTACTTC
many,TRBJ2-3,NA,TRBV27,CASSCPSAGRTDTQYF,TGTGCCAGCAGTTGTCCCTCAGCGGGCCGCACAGATACGCAGTATTTT
many,TRBJ2-2,TRBD1,TRBV9,CASSSGIGKTGASNTGELFF,TGTGCCAGCAGCTCCGGAATTGGAAAGACAGGGGCGTCGAACACCGGGGAGCTGTTTTTT
NA,TRBJ2-4,TRBD1,TRBV29-1,CSVDRTGTGGGIQYF,TGCAGCGTTGATCGTACCGGGACAGGGGGTGGCATTCAGTACTTC
many,TRBJ2-7,NA,TRBV29-1,CSVLINIGVRWEQYF,TGCAGCGTCCTGATTAATATAGGGGTACGATGGGAGCAGTACTTC
many,TRBJ1-5,NA,TRBV9,CASLCLVVGNQPQHF,TGTGCCAGCCTTTGTCTCGTAGTCGGCAATCAGCCCCAGCATTTT
many,TRBJ1-1,NA,TRBV5-1,CASSLGPIPTEAFF,TGCGCCAGCAGCTTGGGTCCGATTCCCACTGAAGCTTTCTTT
few,TRBJ2-6,NA,TRBV5-1,CASYPGRASGANVLTF,TGCGCCAGCTATCCGGGACGCGCCTCTGGGGCCAACGTCCTGACTTTC
NA,TRBJ2-4,NA,TRBV6-1,CASRDWGAGINIQYF,TGTGCCAGCAGGGACTGGGGGGCGGGTATTAACATTCAGTACTTC
many,TRBJ2-3,NA,TRBV20-1,CSGVKEGDTQYF,TGCAGTGGGGTGAAGGAGGGAGATACGCAGTATTTT
few,TRBJ2-3,TRBD2,TRBV9,CASSVDSGTQTDTQYF,TGTGCCAGCAGCGTCGACAGCGGGACCCAGACAGATACGCAGTATTTT
NA,TRBJ2-2,NA,TRBV3-1,CASSPSEGQPSNTGELFF,TGTGCCAGCAGCCCCTCGGAGGGACAACCCTCGAACACCGGGGAGCTGTTTTTT
many,TRBJ2-2,TRBD1,TRBV5-1,CASSGGQENTGELFF,TGCGCCAGCAGCGGCGGACAGGAGAACACCGGGGAGCTGTTTTTT
few,TRBJ2-2,NA,TRBV12-3/TRBV12-4,CASSLENAGELFF,TGTGCCAGCAGTTTAGAGAACGCCGGGGAGCTGTTTTTT
many,TRBJ1-5,NA,TRBV6-5,CASSYRGFGQPQHF,TGTGCCAGCAGTTACAGGGGGTTCGGTCAGCCCCAGCATTTT
many,TRBJ2-2,NA,TRBV5-1,CASSPRQVSNTGELFF,TGCGCCAGCAGCCCCCGACAGGTTTCGAACACCGGGGAGCTGTTTTTT
many,TRBJ1-1,NA,TRBV10-3,CAISETPGDTEAFF,TGTGCCATCAGTGAGACCCCAGGGGACACTGAAGCTTTCTTT
many,TRBJ2-5,NA,TRBV5-1,CASSSLNGETQYF,TGCGCCAGCAGCTCTCTGAACGGGGAGACCCAGTACTTC
many,TRBJ1-1,TRBD1,TRBV12-3/TRBV12-4,CASSRGQGTEAFF,TGTGCCAGCAGCCGTGGACAGGGCACTGAAGCTTTCTTT
many,TRBJ2-7,NA,TRBV5-1,CASSLGLDTYEQYF,TGCGCCAGCAGCCTGGGACTCGATACCTACGAGCAGTACTTC
many,TRBJ2-1,NA,TRBV18,CASSPPSGITYNEQFF,TGTGCCAGCTCACCACCGAGCGGTATCACCTACAATGAGCAGTTCTTC
many,TRBJ1-2,TRBD1,TRBV5-1,CASSPDGTGDNYGYTF,TGCGCCAGCAGTCCCGACGGGACAGGTGATAACTATGGCTACACCTTC
NA,TRBJ2-3,NA,TRBV5-1,CASSRDLPGPIATQYF,TGTGCCAGCAGCCGAGATTTACCGGGTCCCATTGCTACGCAGTATTTT
many,TRBJ2-7,NA,TRBV20-1,CSARMRRVEAYEQYF,TGCAGTGCTAGGATGAGGAGAGTAGAGGCCTACGAGCAGTACTTC
few,TRBJ2-3,NA,TRBV5-1,CASSLEAAPDTQYF,TGCGCCAGCAGCTTGGAAGCGGCCCCCGATACGCAGTATTTT
many,TRBJ1-2,NA,TRBV6-5,CASSYFSGGYTF,TGTGCCAGCAGTTACTTTTCCGGAGGCTACACCTTC
few,TRBJ1-1,TRBD1,TRBV11-2,CASSPNNRGHEAFF,TGTGCCAGCAGCCCAAATAACAGGGGACATGAAGCTTTCTTT
many,TRBJ2-3,NA,TRBV20-1,CSAREESSRDTQYF,TGCAGTGCTAGAGAGGAGTCTAGTAGAGATACGCAGTATTTT
many,TRBJ2-7,TRBD2,TRBV20-1,CSARGAGGPDFDEQYF,TGCAGTGCTAGAGGCGCGGGGGGCCCAGATTTCGACGAGCAGTACTTC
NA,TRBJ2-5,NA,TRBV28,CASSSVGHGGTETQYF,TGTGCCAGCAGTTCGGTCGGACACGGCGGTACAGAGACCCAGTACTTC
NA,TRBJ2-7,TRBD2,TRBV4-2,CASSQASGSTYEQYF,TGTGCCAGCAGCCAGGCTAGCGGGAGTACGTACGAGCAGTACTTC
few,TRBJ2-2,NA,TRBV27,CASSPYPGASWELFF,TGTGCCAGCAGTCCTTACCCGGGGGCGAGCTGGGAGCTGTTTTTT
few,TRBJ2-5,NA,TRBV5-6,CASSTRTKTETQYF,TGTGCCAGCAGCACTCGGACTAAGACAGAGACCCAGTACTTC
many,TRBJ2-3,TRBD1,TRBV7-8,CATLMDRWGTDTQYF,TGTGCCACCCTTATGGACAGGTGGGGCACAGATACGCAGTATTTT
few,TRBJ1-1,TRBD1,TRBV5-1,CASSLVGTGTTEAFF,TGCGCCAGCAGCTTGGTGGGGACAGGGACGACTGAAGCTTTCTTT
many,TRBJ2-7,NA,TRBV5-1,CASSLAGTTYEQYF,TGCGCCAGCAGCTTGGCCGGGACAACCTACGAGCAGTACTTC
NA,TRBJ2-5,NA,TRBV5-1,CASSLEARSHETQYF,TGCGCCAGCAGCTTGGAGGCTAGATCGCATGAGACCCAGTACTTC
many,TRBJ2-2,TRBD1,TRBV15,CATSSPRDRVTGELFF,TGTGCCACCAGCAGCCCCCGGGACAGGGTAACCGGGGAGCTGTTTTTT
NA,TRBJ2-1,TRBD1,TRBV29-1,CSAWTGDNNEQFF,TGCAGCGCCTGGACAGGGGACAACAATGAGCAGTTCTTC
many,TRBJ2-7,NA,TRBV28,CATMVGSSYEQYF,TGTGCCACCATGGTGGGGTCCTCCTACGAGCAGTACTTC
many,TRBJ2-2,NA,TRBV20-1,CSARDRRLSAGELFF,TGCAGTGCTAGAGATCGTCGTCTTTCGGCCGGGGAGCTGTTTTTT
few,TRBJ1-1,NA,TRBV6-5,CASRSGQNTEAFF,TGTGCCAGCAGATCCGGACAGAACACTGAAGCTTTCTTT
NA,TRBJ2-3,NA,TRBV7-2,CASSATLGLGTDTQYF,TGTGCCAGCAGCGCCACACTAGGTCTTGGGACAGATACGCAGTATTTT
NA,TRBJ2-3,TRBD2,TRBV2,CASSGTSGRADTQYF,TGTGCCAGCAGCGGGACTAGCGGGAGGGCAGATACGCAGTATTTT
many,TRBJ2-5,TRBD1,TRBV4-1,CASSHPSQGAEETQYF,TGCGCCAGCAGCCACCCAAGCCAGGGGGCGGAAGAGACCCAGTACTTC
few,TRBJ2-1,NA,TRBV7-2,CASSPDRSNEQFF,TGTGCCAGCAGCCCTGACAGGTCCAATGAGCAGTTCTTC